These T cell receptor beta chains were read from a single sample in a study of tumor and adjacent non-tumor tissue in lung cancer. TCRdb reprocessed the multiplex PCR reads via MiXCR and lists one record per CDR3 protein. Of some 99,000 distinct CDR3 sequences in the sample, over 55% were seen once. Sequenced input: distant non-tumor lung tissue. Every receptor here comes from a man between 60 and 70 years old with non-small cell lung cancer. Each CDR3 is given with its conserved first and last residue. The D gene is left open where the match is weak.

V | D | CDR3
TRBV11-2 | NA | CASSLAEGAETQYF
TRBV29-1 | NA | CSVEVRGPNYAQYF
TRBV6-5 | TRBD1 | CASSRTGVFSGTEALF
TRBV6-6 | TRBD2 | CASSYTATSVLRETDTQYF
TRBV10-3 | NA | CATRGEGSNYGYTF
TRBV6-5 | TRBD1 | CASSYKQGLKDTQYF
TRBV6-7 | TRBD1 | CASSYSADRDDGYTF
TRBV4-1 | TRBD1 | CASSQQGQGAYGYTF
TRBV12-3/TRBV12-4 | TRBD2 | CASSLGLAGWSYEQYF
TRBV29-1 | TRBD1 | CSVTGTGALEAFF
TRBV4-1 | TRBD2 | CASNQLRTSGSGNEQLF
TRBV20-1 | NA | CSAALPGQYRYTF
TRBV20-1 | TRBD2 | CSASSGLAGDGWNEQFF